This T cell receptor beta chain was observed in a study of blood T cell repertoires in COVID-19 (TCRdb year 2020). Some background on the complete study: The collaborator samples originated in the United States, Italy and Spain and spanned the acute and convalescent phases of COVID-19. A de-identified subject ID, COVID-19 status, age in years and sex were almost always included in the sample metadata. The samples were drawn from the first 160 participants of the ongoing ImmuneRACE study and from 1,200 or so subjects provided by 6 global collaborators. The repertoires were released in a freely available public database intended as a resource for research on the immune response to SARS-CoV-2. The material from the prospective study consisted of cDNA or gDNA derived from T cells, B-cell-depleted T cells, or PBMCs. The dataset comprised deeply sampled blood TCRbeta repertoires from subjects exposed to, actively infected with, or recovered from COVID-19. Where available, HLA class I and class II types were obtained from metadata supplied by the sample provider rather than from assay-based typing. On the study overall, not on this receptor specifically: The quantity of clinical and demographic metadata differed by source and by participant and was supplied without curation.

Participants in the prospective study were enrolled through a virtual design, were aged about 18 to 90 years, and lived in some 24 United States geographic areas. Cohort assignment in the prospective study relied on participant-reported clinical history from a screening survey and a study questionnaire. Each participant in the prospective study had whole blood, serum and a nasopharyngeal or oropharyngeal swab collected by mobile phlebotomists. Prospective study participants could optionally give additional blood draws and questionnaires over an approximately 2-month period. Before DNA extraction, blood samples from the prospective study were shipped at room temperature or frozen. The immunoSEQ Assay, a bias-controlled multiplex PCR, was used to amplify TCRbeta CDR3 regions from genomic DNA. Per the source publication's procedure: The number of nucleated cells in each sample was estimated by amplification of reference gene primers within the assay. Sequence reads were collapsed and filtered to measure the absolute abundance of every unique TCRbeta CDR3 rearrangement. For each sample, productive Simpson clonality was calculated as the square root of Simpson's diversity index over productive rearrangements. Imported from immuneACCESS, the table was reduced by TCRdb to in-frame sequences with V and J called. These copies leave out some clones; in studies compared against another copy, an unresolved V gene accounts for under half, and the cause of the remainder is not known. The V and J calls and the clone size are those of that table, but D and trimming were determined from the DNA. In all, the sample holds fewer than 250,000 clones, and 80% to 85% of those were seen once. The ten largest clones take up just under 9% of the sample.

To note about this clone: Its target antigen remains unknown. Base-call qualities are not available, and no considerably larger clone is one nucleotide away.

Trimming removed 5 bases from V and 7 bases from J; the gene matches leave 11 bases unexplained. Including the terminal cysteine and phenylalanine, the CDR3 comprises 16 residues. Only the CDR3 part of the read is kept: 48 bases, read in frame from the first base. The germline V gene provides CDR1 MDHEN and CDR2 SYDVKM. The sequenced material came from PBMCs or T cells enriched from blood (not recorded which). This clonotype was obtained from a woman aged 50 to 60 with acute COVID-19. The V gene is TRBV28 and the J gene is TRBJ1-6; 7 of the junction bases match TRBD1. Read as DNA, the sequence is TGTGCCAGCAGTCCCCCCCGACAGGGCAGGAATTCACCCCTCCACTTT. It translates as CASSPPRQGRNSPLHF.